The 2 T cell receptor beta chains listed next were all sequenced from one sample in a study of blood T cell repertoires in COVID-19. TCRdb's copy holds only in-frame clones and misses some; the assay was immunoSEQ multiplex PCR. The sample records approximately 75,000 clones, under 80% being singletons. Source material: peripheral blood. These receptors were obtained from a human donor with acute or convalescent COVID-19. The donor label of this sample is uncertain.

The chain carries TRBV21-1 and TRBJ2-7; the D call in the table, TRBD2, was not verified against the DNA. TRBV21-1 constitutes a pseudogene. CDR3 length equals 19 residues. CDR3: CASSKKLGWLVWGGYEQYV. The CDR3 coding sequence is TGTGCCAGCAGCAAAAAACTTGGTTGGCTAGTGTGGGGGGGTTACGAGCAGTACGTC.

The chain is built from TRBV27 and TRBJ2-2; TRBD1 matches at 8 bases. Germline-derived CDR1 and CDR2 are MNHEY and SMNVEV (reference sequence). V shed 6 bases, J shed 4 bases, and the junction held 13 bases outside the gene matches. The length of the CDR3 is 17 residues. The CDR3 region is CASRGDRMVVGTGELFF. The CDR3 nucleotides read TGTGCCAGCAGGGGGGACAGGATGGTAGTTGGCACCGGGGAGCTGTTTTTT.